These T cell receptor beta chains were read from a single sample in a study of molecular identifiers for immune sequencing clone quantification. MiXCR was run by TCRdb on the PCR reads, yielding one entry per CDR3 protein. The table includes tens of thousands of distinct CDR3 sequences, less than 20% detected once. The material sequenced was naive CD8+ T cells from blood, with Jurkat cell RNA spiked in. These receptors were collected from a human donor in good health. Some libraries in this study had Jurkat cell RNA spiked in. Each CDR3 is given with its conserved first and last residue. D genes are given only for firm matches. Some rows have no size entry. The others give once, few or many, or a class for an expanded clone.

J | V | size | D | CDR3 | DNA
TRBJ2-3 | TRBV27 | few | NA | CASSLNRVQGSTDTQYF | TGTGCCAGCAGCCTCAACCGGGTCCAGGGGAGCACAGATACGCAGTATTTT
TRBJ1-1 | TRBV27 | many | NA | CASRRRGPGAWDTEAFF | TGTGCCAGCAGAAGAAGGGGCCCAGGGGCATGGGACACTGAAGCTTTCTTT
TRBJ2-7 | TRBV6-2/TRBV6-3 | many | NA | CASTGWSYEQYF | TGTGCCAGCACCGGGTGGTCCTACGAGCAGTACTTC
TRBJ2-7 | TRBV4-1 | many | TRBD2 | CASSQGLAGGHYEQYF | TGCGCCAGCAGCCAAGGGCTAGCGGGAGGGCACTACGAGCAGTACTTC
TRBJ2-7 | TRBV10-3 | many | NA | CAISEPGTSTLAQYF | TGTGCCATCAGTGAGCCCGGGACTTCCACCTTAGCGCAGTACTTC
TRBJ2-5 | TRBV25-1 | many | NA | CASSEFRAAHQETQYF | TGTGCCAGCAGTGAATTTCGAGCGGCCCACCAAGAGACCCAGTACTTC
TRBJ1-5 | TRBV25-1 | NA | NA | CAGSDEGGSSNQPQHF | TGTGCCGGCAGTGATGAGGGGGGTAGTAGCAACCAGCCCCAGCATTTT
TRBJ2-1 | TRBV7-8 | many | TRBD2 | CASSPPGLVFF | TGTGCCAGCAGCCCTCCGGGACTAGTATTCTTC
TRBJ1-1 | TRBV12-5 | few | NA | CASGLSFNTEAFF | TGTGCTAGTGGTTTGAGCTTTAACACTGAAGCTTTCTTT
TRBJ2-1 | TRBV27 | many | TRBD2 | CASSLLASGYYNEQFF | TGTGCCAGCAGTTTACTGGCTAGCGGGTATTACAATGAGCAGTTCTTC
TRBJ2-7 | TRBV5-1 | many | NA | CASSLNRYSSYEQYF | TGCGCCAGCAGCTTGAACAGGTACTCCTCCTACGAGCAGTACTTC
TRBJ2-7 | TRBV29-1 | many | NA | CSVELVNVGLSSYEQYF | TGCAGCGTTGAACTCGTGAATGTCGGGCTGAGCTCCTACGAGCAGTACTTC
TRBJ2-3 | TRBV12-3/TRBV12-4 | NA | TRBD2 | CASSSGGLAGGQYF | TGTGCCAGCAGTTCTGGAGGACTAGCGGGGGGGCAGTATTTT
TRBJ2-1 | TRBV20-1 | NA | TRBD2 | CSATIPGLAGPNYNEQFF | TGCAGTGCTACAATTCCGGGACTAGCGGGACCAAACTACAATGAGCAGTTCTTC
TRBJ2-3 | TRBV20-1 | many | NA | CSARPLSTDTQYF | TGCAGTGCTAGACCGTTAAGCACAGATACGCAGTATTTT
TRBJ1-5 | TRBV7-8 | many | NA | CASSYRGQNSNQPQHF | TGTGCCAGCAGCTATAGAGGTCAGAATAGCAATCAGCCCCAGCATTTT
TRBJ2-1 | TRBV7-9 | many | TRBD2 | CASSLVGLAGFFPFF | TGTGCCAGCAGCTTAGTTGGACTAGCGGGATTTTTTCCGTTCTTC
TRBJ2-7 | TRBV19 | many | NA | CASSANPGSYEQYF | TGTGCCAGTAGCGCCAACCCAGGGTCCTACGAGCAGTACTTC
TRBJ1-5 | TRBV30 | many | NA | CAWNPGTILGQPQHF | TGTGCCTGGAATCCGGGGACGATCCTCGGTCAGCCCCAGCATTTT
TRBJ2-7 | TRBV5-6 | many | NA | CASSLGDTNYEQYF | TGTGCCAGCAGCTTGGGGGACACCAACTACGAGCAGTACTTC
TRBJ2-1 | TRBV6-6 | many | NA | CASSIGDYNEQFF | TGTGCCAGCAGTATTGGGGACTACAATGAGCAGTTCTTC
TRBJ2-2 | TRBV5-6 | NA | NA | CASSFPTQGTGELFF | TGTGCCAGCAGCTTCCCGACACAGGGCACCGGGGAGCTGTTTTTT
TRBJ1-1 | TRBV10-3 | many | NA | CAISDYNTEAFF | TGTGCCATCAGTGATTACAACACTGAAGCTTTCTTT
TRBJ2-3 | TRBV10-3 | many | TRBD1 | CAISEGTGTDTQYF | TGTGCCATCAGTGAGGGGACAGGCACAGATACGCAGTATTTT
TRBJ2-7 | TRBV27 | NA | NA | CASSFGRAYEQYF | TGTGCCAGCAGTTTCGGTAGGGCTTACGAGCAGTACTTC
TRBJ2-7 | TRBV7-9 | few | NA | CASSMGRYEQYF | TGTGCCAGCAGCATGGGCCGCTACGAGCAGTACTTC
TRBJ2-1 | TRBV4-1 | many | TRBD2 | CASSPLISGVNEQFF | TGCGCCAGCAGCCCCCTCATAAGCGGGGTCAATGAGCAGTTCTTC
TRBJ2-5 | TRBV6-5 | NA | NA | CASSYYYQETQHF | TGTGCCAGCAGTTACTATTACCAAGAGACCCAGCACTTC
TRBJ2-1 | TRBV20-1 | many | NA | CSARDRPFERPEQFF | TGCAGTGCTAGAGATCGCCCCTTCGAGCGCCCTGAGCAGTTCTTC